One sample yielded the 20 T cell receptor beta chains listed below, sequenced in a study of T cell responses to AZD1222 COVID-19 vaccine. Sequenced by immunoSEQ multiplex PCR; TCRdb stores in-frame clones only, minus some. This repertoire shows 150,000 or so clones, roughly 89% found once; its top ten account for roughly 1.7%. The input for sequencing was peripheral blood, taken on day 0 of AZD1222 vaccination. All receptors come from an adult in good health.

The genes are TRBV4-1 and TRBJ2-1; 10 bases map to TRBD2. Unmatched junction bases numbered 7, after V lost 0 bases and J lost 5 bases. There are 17 residues in the CDR3. Germline V gene lookup returns CDR1 MGHRA and CDR2 YSYEKL. The CDR3 DNA is TGCGCCAGCAGCCAAGAACTAGCGGGGAGACTAGACAATGAGCAGTTCTTC. Its translation: CASSQELAGRLDNEQFF.

J is TRBJ2-7 and V is TRBV29-1, with D perhaps assigned TRBD1 or TRBD2 (5 bases each). Trimming took 6 bases from V and 9 from J, leaving 18 bases between them. There are 12 residues in the CDR3. Looked up from germline, CDR1 is SQVTM and CDR2 is ANQGSEA. CDR3 loop: CSVTGTFGRQYF. CDR3 coding DNA: TGCAGCGTAACCGGGACCTTCGGGCGGCAGTACTTC.

The chain joins TRBV7-8 to TRBJ2-7, with 11 bases that match TRBD1. This CDR3 spans 14 amino acids. Germline lookup yields CDR1 SGHVS and CDR2 FQNEAQ. Unmatched junction bases numbered 4, after V lost 7 bases and J lost 2 bases. The chain's CDR3 is CASNRDRGAYEQYF. For the CDR3, the DNA is TGTGCCAGCAACCGGGACAGGGGGGCCTACGAGCAGTACTTC.

The J gene is TRBJ1-1, the V gene TRBV9, with 10 bases matching TRBD1. Germline V CDR1 and CDR2: SGDLS, YYNGEE. V shed 2 bases, J shed 4 bases, and the junction held 8 bases outside the gene matches. The CDR3 loop spans 16 amino acids. CDR3 coding DNA: TGTGCCAGCAGCGTGGCGACAGGGGGCCGGAGCACTGAAGCTTTCTTT. As protein: CASSVATGGRSTEAFF. Combining the CDR3 with reference TRBV9 and TRBJ1-1 gives the whole variable domain DSGVTQTPKHLITATGQRVTLRCSPRSGDLSVYWYQQSLDQGLQFLIQYYNGEERAKGNILERFSAQQFPDLHSELNLSSLELGDSALYFCASSVATGGRSTEAFFGQGTRLTVV.

This chain uses TRBV6-5 with TRBJ1-6; tentative D call: TRBD1 (6 bases). The CDR3 is 15 amino acids. V lost 4 bases and J 7 bases, leaving 14 bases between the germline ends. Germline lookup yields CDR1 MNHEY and CDR2 SVGAGI. CDR3 DNA: TGTGCCAGCAGTTTGTCAGGACAGATAAATTCACCCCTCCACTTT. Its protein is CASSLSGQINSPLHF.

In its sample, this clone was seen a few times. CDR3 protein: CASTLLAGGGTGELFF. CDR3 nucleotide sequence: TGCGCCAGCACCCTACTAGCGGGAGGCGGCACCGGGGAGCTGTTTTTT. The chain employs TRBV5-1 and TRBJ2-2, with 12 bases identical to TRBD2. The CDR3 is made up of 16 amino acids. Trimming cost V 6 bases and J 4 bases; bases outside gene matches: 7. Germline V gene lookup returns CDR1 SGHRS and CDR2 YFSETQ.

This sequence joins TRBV30 and TRBJ1-3; no definite D call. This CDR3 is 13 amino acids long. Trimming shortened V by 0 bases and J by 3 bases, and 6 bases separated the two germline ends. From germline, CDR1 is GTSNPN and CDR2 SVGIG (reference sequence). The CDR3 loop reads CAWSVLSGNTIYF. Written as DNA, the CDR3 is TGTGCCTGGAGTGTACTTAGTGGAAACACCATATATTTT.

The chain recombines TRBV7-8 with TRBJ1-6; D not resolved. Germline loops: CDR1 SGHVS, CDR2 FQNEAQ. V was pared by 0 bases and J by 8 bases, with 17 bases between. The length of the CDR3 is 17 residues. CDR3 protein: CASSLAETGSRDSPLHF. In nucleotides, the CDR3 is TGTGCCAGCAGCTTAGCGGAGACGGGCAGTCGGGATTCACCCCTCCACTTT.

This chain links TRBV19 with TRBJ1-3; 10 positions match TRBD1. CDR3 length equals 16 residues. CDR1 and CDR2 (germline): LNHDA, SQIVND (reference sequence). Germline trimming cut 5 bases from V and 2 bases from J; bases unmatched to any gene: 6. CDR3 amino acids: CASSFRDRGTGNTIYF. The CDR3, as DNA: TGTGCCAGTAGTTTCCGGGACAGGGGAACTGGAAACACCATATATTTT. Together with reference TRBV19 and TRBJ1-3, the CDR3 gives the full variable domain: DGGITQSPKYLFRKEGQNVTLSCEQNLNHDAMYWYRQDPGQGLRLIYYSQIVNDFQKGDIAEGYSVSREKKESFPLTVTSAQKNPTAFYLCASSFRDRGTGNTIYFGEGSWLTVV.

The J gene is TRBJ2-2, the V gene TRBV9; D uncertain. Trimming removed 5 bases at V and 1 base at J, with 12 bases between. Germline values: CDR1 SGDLS, CDR2 YYNGEE. CDR3 length: 15 amino acids. The CDR3 DNA reads as TGTGCCAGCAGTCTTAGGACGGAGAACACCGGGGAGCTGTTTTTT. It encodes CASSLRTENTGELFF.

The gene calls are TRBV19 and TRBJ2-1; D is ambiguous. CDR1 is LNHDA, CDR2 SQIVND, per germline (reference sequence). The CDR3 length is 12 residues. Deletions cut 5 bases from V and 8 bases from J, with 10 bases between. CDR3 sequence reads: CASSVYGDEQFF. The CDR3 DNA follows: TGTGCCAGTAGTGTATACGGCGATGAGCAGTTCTTC. The full variable domain, rest sourced from reference TRBV19 and TRBJ2-1, is DGGITQSPKYLFRKEGQNVTLSCEQNLNHDAMYWYRQDPGQGLRLIYYSQIVNDFQKGDIAEGYSVSREKKESFPLTVTSAQKNPTAFYLCASSVYGDEQFFGPGTRLTVL.

The rearrangement joins TRBV7-3 to TRBJ1-6; 9 nucleotides align to TRBD1. This CDR3 contains 15 residues. Germline CDR1 and CDR2: SGHTA and FQGTGA. Trimming cost V 6 bases and J 7 bases; bases outside gene matches: 7. CDR3 protein: CASSSQGALNSPLHF. The DNA of the CDR3 is TGTGCCAGCAGTTCACAGGGGGCTCTGAATTCACCCCTCCACTTT. Complete variable domain (other parts from reference TRBV7-3 and TRBJ1-6): GAGVSQTPSNKVTEKGKYVELRCDPISGHTALYWYRQSLGQGPEFLIYFQGTGAADDSGLPNDRFFAVRPEGSVSTLKIQRTERGDSAVYLCASSSQGALNSPLHFGNGTRLTVT.

V gene TRBV3-1 (or the pseudogene TRBV3-2) combines with J gene TRBJ1-3, with a possible D match to TRBD1 (6 bases). Trimming removed 4 bases at V and 0 bases at J, with 13 bases between. The CDR3 has 16 residues. CDR1 and CDR2 from the germline V gene are LGHDT and YNNKEL (reference sequence). The CDR3 protein is CASSPWDISSGNTIYF. Here the CDR3 DNA reads TGTGCCAGCAGCCCATGGGACATTTCCTCTGGAAACACCATATATTTT.

Here the CDR3 DNA reads TGTGCCAGCAGTTTAGGCAGGGGCTATGGCTACACCTTC. Translation: CASSLGRGYGYTF. The rearrangement joins TRBV12-3 or TRBV12-4 to TRBJ1-2, with D perhaps TRBD1 (6 bases). The CDR3 covers 13 residues. Trimming cost V 1 base and J 4 bases, with 7 bases left between them.

The V call is TRBV28, the J call TRBJ2-1; D is unclear. Germline CDR1 is MDHEN and CDR2 is SYDVKM. Trimming took off 5 bases at V and 5 bases at J, with 13 bases between the two ends. This CDR3 is built from 14 residues. The chain's CDR3 is CASSLPPGDNEQFF. CDR3 nucleotides: TGTGCCAGCAGTCTCCCCCCCGGCGACAATGAGCAGTTCTTC.

V gene TRBV10-3 combines with J gene TRBJ2-3, with D uncertain. Trimming removed 3 bases from V and 1 base from J, with 11 bases in between. The CDR3 spans 15 residues. Looked up from germline, CDR1 is ENHRY and CDR2 is SYGVKD. For the CDR3, the DNA is TGTGCCATCAGTGACCCAAGGCATGGCACAGATACGCAGTATTTT. This encodes CAISDPRHGTDTQYF.

The chain employs TRBV4-2 and TRBJ1-5; D is perhaps TRBD1 (6 bases). Per the germline V gene, CDR1 is LGHNA and CDR2 is YNFKEQ. Trimming removed 1 base from V and 6 bases from J, with 22 bases in between. The CDR3 is 18 residues long. This CDR3 reads CASSQGVEGEGLGQPQHF. Written as DNA, the CDR3 is TGTGCCAGCAGCCAAGGTGTTGAGGGGGAGGGGTTGGGTCAGCCCCAGCATTTT.

This clone came up once. The chain recombines TRBV18 with TRBJ1-5, with TRBD1 matching over 11 bases. The CDR3 is 16 amino acids. Germline V gene data show CDR1 as KGHSH and CDR2 as LQKENI. With 4 bases clipped from V and 4 bases from J, the junction kept 6 bases outside the gene matches. The CDR3 reads CASSLTGTGGNQPQHF. The CDR3 DNA reads TGTGCCAGCTCACTTACCGGGACAGGGGGTAATCAGCCCCAGCATTTT.

The chain is built from TRBV15 and TRBJ2-6; D is undetermined. Per germline, CDR1 LNHNV and CDR2 YYDKDF (reference sequence). Trimming stripped 8 bases from V and 2 bases from J, with 10 bases between. The CDR3 extends over 14 amino acids. The chain's CDR3 is CATRHEPGANVLTF. The CDR3 DNA is TGTGCCACCCGACACGAGCCTGGGGCCAACGTCCTGACTTTC.

This sequence joins TRBV7-9 and TRBJ1-5; TRBD1 matches at 7 bases. The germline V gene has CDR1 SEHNR and CDR2 FQNEAQ (reference sequence). V lost 3 bases to trimming and J lost 4 bases; unmatched junction nucleotides: 3. The CDR3 runs to 14 residues. CDR3 residues: CASSFAGGNQPQHF. DNA of the CDR3: TGTGCCAGCAGCTTTGCAGGGGGAAATCAGCCCCAGCATTTT. The full variable domain, completed using reference TRBV7-9 and TRBJ1-5, is DTGVSQNPRHKITKRGQNVTFRCDPISEHNRLYWYRQTLGQGPEFLTYFQNEAQLEKSRLLSDRFSAERPKGSFSTLEIQRTEQGDSAMYLCASSFAGGNQPQHFGDGTRLSIL.